Described below is a single T cell receptor (beta chain) sequence and its context. Its antigen remains unidentified. The CDR3 runs to 17 residues. Trimming shortened V by 0 bases and J by 2 bases, and 17 bases separated the two germline ends. CDR1 is SGHTA and CDR2 is FQGNSA in the germline V gene. PCR employed 60 Vbeta and 13 Jbeta primers. Per the study methods: Around 9.9 million shared chains were among the roughly 80 million unique TCR beta chains that a later analysis counted. Method: immunoSEQ multiplex PCR; TCRdb's copy keeps in-frame clones and lacks some. V, J and clone size derive from that table, while D and trimming were established from the DNA sequence. The sample includes about 130,000 clones, around three quarters of them seen just once. This sample is drawn from a study of cytomegalovirus exposure and HLA in healthy donors. Study details: An earlier analysis found under 130 million unique TCR beta sequences from approximately 200 million T cells. Overall study results and limits: In a later analysis, V- and J-gene trimming of beta chains associated with a DCLRE1C missense variant, replicated independently.

The sample consisted of PBMCs. This rearrangement joins TRBV7-2 to TRBJ2-7, with D possibly TRBD2 on 6 matching bases. The TCR originated in a man aged 40-49 years in good health and CMV-seronegative. CDR3 protein: CASSLAGGSLGTYEQYF. The CDR3 DNA reads TGTGCCAGCAGCTTAGCGGGAGGCTCCCTAGGCACCTACGAGCAGTACTTC.